The 14 T cell receptor beta chains below come from one sample, sequenced in a study of blood T cell repertoires in COVID-19. Profiling relied on immunoSEQ multiplex PCR, and the TCRdb table lists in-frame clones only, not all of them. The sample includes more than 200,000 clones, over 70% of them seen just once. Sequencing input: peripheral blood. These receptors were collected from a man aged 35 to 55 with active or convalescent COVID-19.

The chain recombines TRBV19 with TRBJ2-7; perhaps TRBD2 as D (8 bases). The germline V gene has CDR1 LNHDA and CDR2 SQIVND (reference sequence). The V end lost 3 bases, the J end lost 1 base, and 13 bases lay between the germline ends. This CDR3 contains 15 residues. The CDR3 region is CASSIVAGQSYEQYF. In nucleotides, the CDR3 is TGTGCCAGTAGTATTGTAGCGGGACAGTCCTACGAGCAGTACTTC.

The rearrangement uses TRBV28 and TRBJ1-5, with TRBD1 as a possible D gene (6 bases). V lost 4 bases, J lost 0 bases, and 16 bases lay in between. CDR1 is MDHEN and CDR2 is SYDVKM in the germline V gene. This CDR3 has 17 residues. The CDR3 here is CASSSPTGGNSNQPQHF. The CDR3 coding sequence is TGTGCCAGCAGTTCGCCGACAGGAGGAAATAGCAATCAGCCCCAGCATTTT.

This clone was detected once. The rearrangement uses TRBV19 and TRBJ1-4, with D perhaps TRBD1 (5 bases). The CDR3 has 18 residues. From germline, CDR1 is LNHDA and CDR2 SQIVND (reference sequence). The V end lost 1 base, the J end lost 5 bases, and 20 bases lay between the germline ends. CDR3 loop: CASSIARGQTHQNEKLFF. CDR3 coding DNA: TGTGCCAGTAGTATAGCAAGAGGACAAACACACCAAAATGAAAAACTGTTTTTT.

This chain joins TRBV9 and TRBJ1-4; weak D call: TRBD1 (5 bases). From germline, CDR1 is SGDLS and CDR2 YYNGEE. Trimming left V 0 bases short and J 8 bases short, with 17 bases between. CDR3 length: 16 amino acids. This CDR3 reads CASSVGGAGLEEKLFF. DNA of the CDR3: TGTGCCAGCAGCGTAGGCGGGGCAGGGTTGGAGGAAAAACTGTTTTTT.

This chain links TRBV6-5 with TRBJ2-7; possible D gene TRBD1, 6 bases. Trimming left V 8 bases short and J 6 bases short, with 23 bases between. CDR1 is MNHEY, CDR2 SVGAGI, per germline. This CDR3 has 15 amino acids. The CDR3 is CASGNPGHSGGEQYF. Written as DNA, the CDR3 is TGTGCCAGCGGAAACCCGGGACATTCCGGCGGCGAGCAGTACTTC.

This clone has only one observation. Other DNA sequences from this sample encode an identical CDR3 as well. The rearrangement uses TRBV29-1 and TRBJ2-3; the match to TRBD1 covers 11 bases. CDR1 is SQVTM, CDR2 ANQGSEA, per germline. The CDR3 extends over 14 amino acids. Unmatched junction bases numbered 3, after V lost 6 bases and J lost 1 base. CDR3 DNA sequence: TGCAGCGTCGGACAGGGGGCTGGCACAGATACGCAGTATTTT. It is translated as CSVGQGAGTDTQYF.

The CDR3 nucleotides are TGCGCCAGCAGCTTAGGGACAGGGGGCTACGAGCAGTACTTC. Its protein is CASSLGTGGYEQYF. V is TRBV5-1 and J is TRBJ2-7, with 11 bases lining up with TRBD1. The CDR3 has 14 amino acids. Germline CDR1 reads SGHRS; CDR2 reads YFSETQ. The V and J ends lost 2 bases and 3 bases, in that order; junction bases with no gene match: 1.

The V gene is TRBV6-5, the J gene TRBJ1-5; D unresolved. V was shortened by 1 base and J by 5 bases, with 12 bases between the two germline ends. Germline CDR1 is MNHEY and CDR2 is SVGAGI. This CDR3 has 15 residues. The CDR3 protein is CASSYLLRLYQPQHF. The DNA for the CDR3 is TGTGCCAGCAGTTACTTGCTCAGGCTTTATCAGCCCCAGCATTTT.

V gene TRBV19 combines with J gene TRBJ1-1; tentatively, D is TRBD1 (6 bases). Germline V gene sequence: CDR1 LNHDA, CDR2 SQIVND (reference sequence). The CDR3 totals 14 residues. Trimming removed 8 bases at V and 3 bases at J, with 16 bases between. CDR3 nucleotide sequence: TGTGCCAGTTCCCGCGGGGGCTTGGACACTGAAGCTTTCTTT. Translated: CASSRGGLDTEAFF.

The chain employs TRBV27 and TRBJ2-6; D unresolved. Germline CDR1 MNHEY, CDR2 SMNVEV (reference sequence). The CDR3 length is 13 residues. Trimming took off 6 bases at V and 4 bases at J, with 7 bases between the two ends. The CDR3 DNA reads as TGTGCCAGCAGACTGTCCGGGGCCAACGTCCTGACTTTC. It specifies CASRLSGANVLTF.

This chain links TRBV5-1 with TRBJ2-2; 12 positions match TRBD2. The CDR3 totals 19 residues. The germline gives CDR1 SGHRS, CDR2 YFSETQ. The V segment lost 2 bases and the J segment 0 bases; nucleotides outside the gene matches: 8. DNA of the CDR3: TGCGCCAGCAGCTTTCTGCCTAGCGGGGGGGCCTCGAACACCGGGGAGCTGTTTTTT. Encoded protein: CASSFLPSGGASNTGELFF.

This chain connects TRBV7-4 to TRBJ1-1, with D possibly being TRBD1 (5 bases). The CDR3 length is 17 residues. Germline V gene lookup returns CDR1 SGHVT and CDR2 SQSDAQ. V was pared by 1 base and J by 0 bases, with 15 bases between. CDR3 sequence reads: CASSLVIFARVNTEAFF. CDR3 in DNA: TGTGCCAGCAGCTTAGTTATTTTCGCCAGGGTGAACACTGAAGCTTTCTTT.

The V gene is TRBV10-3, the J gene TRBJ2-1, with 8 bases lining up with TRBD1. Germline V lookup: CDR1 ENHRY, CDR2 SYGVKD. The CDR3 consists of 16 residues. V gave up 6 bases and J gave up 0 bases; unmatched junction bases: 7. The CDR3 sequence is CAISGTGQSSYNEQFF. For the CDR3, the DNA is TGTGCCATCAGCGGGACAGGCCAGAGCTCCTACAATGAGCAGTTCTTC.

This clone appeared once. This chain uses TRBV4-3 with TRBJ1-5; 8 bases are a match to TRBD1. Germline CDR1 and CDR2: LGHNA and YSLEER. The CDR3 consists of 15 residues. V lost 0 bases and J lost 6; bases outside the gene matches: 4. The CDR3 nucleotides read TGCGCCAGCAGCCAAGAACCACAGGGGGGTCAGCCCCAGCATTTT. Its translation is CASSQEPQGGQPQHF.